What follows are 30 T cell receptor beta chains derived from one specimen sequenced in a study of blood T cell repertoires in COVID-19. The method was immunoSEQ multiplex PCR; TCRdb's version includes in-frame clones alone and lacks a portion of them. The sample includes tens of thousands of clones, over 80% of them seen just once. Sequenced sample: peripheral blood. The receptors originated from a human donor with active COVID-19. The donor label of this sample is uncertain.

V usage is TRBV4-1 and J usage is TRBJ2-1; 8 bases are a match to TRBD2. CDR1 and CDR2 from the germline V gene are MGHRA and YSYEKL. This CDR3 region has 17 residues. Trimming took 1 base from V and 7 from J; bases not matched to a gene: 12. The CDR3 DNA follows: TGCGCCAGCAGCCAAGGGGTAGCGGGAATGTTGGGGAATGAGCAGTTCTTC. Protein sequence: CASSQGVAGMLGNEQFF.

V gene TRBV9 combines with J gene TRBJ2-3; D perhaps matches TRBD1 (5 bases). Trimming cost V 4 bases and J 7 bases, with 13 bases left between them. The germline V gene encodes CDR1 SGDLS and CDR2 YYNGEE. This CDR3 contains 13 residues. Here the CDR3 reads CASSPETVHTQYF. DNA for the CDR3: TGTGCCAGCAGCCCGGAGACAGTACATACGCAGTATTTT.

The CDR3 protein is CATCPSVIGNTIYF. Written as DNA, the CDR3 is TGTGCCACCTGCCCCAGTGTCATTGGAAACACCATATATTTT. The J gene is TRBJ1-3, the V gene TRBV10-3; D is undetermined. Germline V lookup: CDR1 ENHRY, CDR2 SYGVKD. V was shortened by 10 bases and J by 3 bases, with 16 bases between the two germline ends. CDR3 size: 14 residues.

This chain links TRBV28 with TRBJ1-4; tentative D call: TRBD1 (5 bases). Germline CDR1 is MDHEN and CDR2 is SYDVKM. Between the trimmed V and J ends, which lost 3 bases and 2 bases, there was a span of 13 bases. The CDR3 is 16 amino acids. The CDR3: CASSLGGGWTNEKLFF. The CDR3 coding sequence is TGTGCCAGCAGTTTGGGCGGGGGATGGACTAATGAAAAACTGTTTTTT.

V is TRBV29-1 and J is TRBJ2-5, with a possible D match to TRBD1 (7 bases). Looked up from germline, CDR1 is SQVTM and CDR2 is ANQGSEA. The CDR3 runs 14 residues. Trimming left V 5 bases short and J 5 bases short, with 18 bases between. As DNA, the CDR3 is TGCAGCGTTCTAACAGGGGCAGGGAGGGAGACCCAGTACTTC. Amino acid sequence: CSVLTGAGRETQYF.

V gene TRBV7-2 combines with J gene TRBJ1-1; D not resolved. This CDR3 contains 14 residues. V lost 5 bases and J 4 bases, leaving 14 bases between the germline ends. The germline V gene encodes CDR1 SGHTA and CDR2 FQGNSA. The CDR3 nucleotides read TGTGCCAGCAGCCTTTTGGGAGGGAGCACTGAAGCTTTCTTT. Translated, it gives CASSLLGGSTEAFF.

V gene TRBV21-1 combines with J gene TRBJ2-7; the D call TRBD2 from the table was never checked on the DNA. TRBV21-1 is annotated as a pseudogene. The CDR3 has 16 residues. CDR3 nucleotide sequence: TGTGCCAGCAGCAAAGTCGGGGTGCCCTTATACTACGAGCAGTACTTC. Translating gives CASSKVGVPLYYEQYF.

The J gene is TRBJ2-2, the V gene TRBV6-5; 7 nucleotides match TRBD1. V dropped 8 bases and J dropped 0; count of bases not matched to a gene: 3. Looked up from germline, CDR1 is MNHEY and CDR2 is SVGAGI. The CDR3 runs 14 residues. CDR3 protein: CASPGTANTGELFF. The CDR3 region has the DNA TGTGCCAGCCCCGGGACAGCGAACACCGGGGAGCTGTTTTTT.

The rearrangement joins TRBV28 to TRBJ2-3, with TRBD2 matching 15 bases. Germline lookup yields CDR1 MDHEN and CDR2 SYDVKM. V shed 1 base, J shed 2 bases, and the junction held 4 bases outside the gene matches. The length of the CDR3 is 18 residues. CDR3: CASSLLGTSGGNTDTQYF. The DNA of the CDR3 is TGTGCCAGCAGTTTATTAGGGACTAGCGGGGGGAACACAGATACGCAGTATTTT.

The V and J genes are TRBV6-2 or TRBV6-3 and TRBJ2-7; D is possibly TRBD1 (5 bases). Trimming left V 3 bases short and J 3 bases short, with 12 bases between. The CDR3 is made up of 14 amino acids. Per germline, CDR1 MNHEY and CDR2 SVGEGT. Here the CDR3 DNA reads TGTGCCAGCAGTTATGGCAGGGTTCTCTACGAGCAGTACTTC. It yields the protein CASSYGRVLYEQYF.

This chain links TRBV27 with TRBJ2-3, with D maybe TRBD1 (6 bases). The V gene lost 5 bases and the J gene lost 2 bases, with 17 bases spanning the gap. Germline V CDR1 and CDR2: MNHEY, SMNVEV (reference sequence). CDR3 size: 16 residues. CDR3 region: CASSQQGFTPTDTQYF. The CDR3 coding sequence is TGTGCCAGCAGTCAACAGGGTTTTACCCCCACAGATACGCAGTATTTT.

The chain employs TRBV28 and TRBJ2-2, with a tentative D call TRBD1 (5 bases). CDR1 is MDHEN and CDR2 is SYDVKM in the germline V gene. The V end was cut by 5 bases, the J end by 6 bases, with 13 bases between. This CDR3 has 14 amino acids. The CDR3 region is CASSLLRGPGELFF. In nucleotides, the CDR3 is TGTGCCAGCAGTCTACTAAGGGGCCCCGGGGAGCTGTTTTTT.

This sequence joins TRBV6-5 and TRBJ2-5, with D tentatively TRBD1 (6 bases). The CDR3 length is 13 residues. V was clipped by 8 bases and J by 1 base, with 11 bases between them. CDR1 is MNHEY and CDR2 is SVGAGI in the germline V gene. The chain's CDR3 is CASHRESQETQYF. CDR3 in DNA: TGTGCCAGCCACAGGGAGAGCCAAGAGACCCAGTACTTC.

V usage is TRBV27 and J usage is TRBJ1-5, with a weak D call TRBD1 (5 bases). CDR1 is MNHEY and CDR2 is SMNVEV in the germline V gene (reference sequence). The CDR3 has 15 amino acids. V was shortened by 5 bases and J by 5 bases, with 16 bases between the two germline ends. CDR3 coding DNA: TGTGCCAGCAGTGCTTCTACGGGGGGGGATCAGCCCCAGCATTTT. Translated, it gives CASSASTGGDQPQHF.

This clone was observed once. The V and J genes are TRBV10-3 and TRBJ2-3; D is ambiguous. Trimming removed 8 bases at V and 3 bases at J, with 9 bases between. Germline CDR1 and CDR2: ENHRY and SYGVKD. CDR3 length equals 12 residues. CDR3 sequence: CAIGYSTDTQYF. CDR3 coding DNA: TGTGCCATCGGATACAGTACAGATACGCAGTATTTT.

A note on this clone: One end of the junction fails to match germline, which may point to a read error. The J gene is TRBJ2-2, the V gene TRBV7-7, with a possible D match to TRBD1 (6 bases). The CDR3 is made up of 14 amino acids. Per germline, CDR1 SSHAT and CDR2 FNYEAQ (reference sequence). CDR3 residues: CASSFTGTPGELFF. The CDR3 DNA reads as TGTGCTAGCAGCTTCACAGGGACCCCCGGGGAGCTGTTTTTT.

The CDR3 DNA follows: TGCGCCAGCAGCCCGGGACAGGGGGCTTATGGCTACACCTTC. Amino acid sequence: CASSPGQGAYGYTF. The rearrangement joins TRBV5-1 to TRBJ1-2; 12 bases match TRBD1. The CDR3 covers 14 residues. The V gene's germline CDR1 is SGHRS and CDR2 YFSETQ. The trim removed 4 bases at V and 5 bases at J, leaving 3 bases unmatched.

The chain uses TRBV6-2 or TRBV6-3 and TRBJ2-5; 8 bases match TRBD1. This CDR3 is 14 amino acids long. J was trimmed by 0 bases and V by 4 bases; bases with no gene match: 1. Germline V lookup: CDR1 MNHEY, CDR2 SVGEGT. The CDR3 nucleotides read TGTGCCAGCAGTTGGACAGGGTACCAAGAGACCCAGTACTTC. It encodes CASSWTGYQETQYF.

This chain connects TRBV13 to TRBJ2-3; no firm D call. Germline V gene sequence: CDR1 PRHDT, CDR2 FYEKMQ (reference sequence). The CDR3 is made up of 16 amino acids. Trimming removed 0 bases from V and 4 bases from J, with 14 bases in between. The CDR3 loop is CASSLGVVRFPDTQYF. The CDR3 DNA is TGTGCCAGCAGCTTAGGGGTAGTACGGTTCCCAGATACGCAGTATTTT.

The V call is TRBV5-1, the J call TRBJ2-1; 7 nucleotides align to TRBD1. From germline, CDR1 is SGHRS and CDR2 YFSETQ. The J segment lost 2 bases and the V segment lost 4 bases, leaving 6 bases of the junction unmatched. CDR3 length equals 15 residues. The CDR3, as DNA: TGCGCCAGCAGCGTGGGACAGCCCACCTACAATGAGCAGTTCTTC. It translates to CASSVGQPTYNEQFF.

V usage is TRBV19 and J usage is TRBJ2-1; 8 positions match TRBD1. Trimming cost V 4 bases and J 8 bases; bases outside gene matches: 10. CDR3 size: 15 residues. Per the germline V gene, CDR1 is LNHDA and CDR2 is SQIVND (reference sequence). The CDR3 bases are TGTGCCAGTAGTACGCAGGGGGCAGCGCACTATGAGCAGTTCTTC. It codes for CASSTQGAAHYEQFF.

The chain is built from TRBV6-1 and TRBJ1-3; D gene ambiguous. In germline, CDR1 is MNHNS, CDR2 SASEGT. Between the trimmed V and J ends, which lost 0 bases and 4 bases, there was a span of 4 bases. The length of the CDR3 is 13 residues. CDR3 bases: TGTGCCAGCAGTGAAGCGCAGGGAAACACCATATATTTT. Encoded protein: CASSEAQGNTIYF.

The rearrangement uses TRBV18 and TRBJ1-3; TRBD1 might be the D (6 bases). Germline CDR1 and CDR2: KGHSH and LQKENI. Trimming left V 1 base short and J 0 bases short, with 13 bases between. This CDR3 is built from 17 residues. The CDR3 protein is CASSPRGDRFSGNTIYF. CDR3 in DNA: TGTGCCAGCTCACCACGAGGTGACAGGTTCTCTGGAAACACCATATATTTT.

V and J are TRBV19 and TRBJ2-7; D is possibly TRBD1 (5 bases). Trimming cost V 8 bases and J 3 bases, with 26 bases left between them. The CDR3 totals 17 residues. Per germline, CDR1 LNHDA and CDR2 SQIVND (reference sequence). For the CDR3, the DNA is TGTGCCAGTTCTCGAATGGGCACAGGTCGAATTCTCTACGAGCAGTACTTC. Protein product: CASSRMGTGRILYEQYF.

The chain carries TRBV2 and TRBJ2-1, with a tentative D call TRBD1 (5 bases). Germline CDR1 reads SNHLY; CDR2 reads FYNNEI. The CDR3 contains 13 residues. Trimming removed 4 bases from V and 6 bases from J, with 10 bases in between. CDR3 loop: CASSGGIANEQFF. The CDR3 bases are TGTGCCAGCAGTGGGGGCATCGCCAATGAGCAGTTCTTC.

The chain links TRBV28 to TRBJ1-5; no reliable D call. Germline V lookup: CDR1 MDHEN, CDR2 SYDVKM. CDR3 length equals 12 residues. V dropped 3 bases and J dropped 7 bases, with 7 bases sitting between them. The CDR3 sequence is CASSLVEQPQHF. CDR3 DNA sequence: TGTGCCAGCAGTTTGGTGGAGCAGCCCCAGCATTTT.

This CDR3 reads CASSEAWGPNEKLFF. The DNA for the CDR3 is TGTGCCAGCAGTGAAGCTTGGGGCCCAAATGAAAAACTGTTTTTT. The V call is TRBV6-1, the J call TRBJ1-4; weak D call: TRBD1 (5 bases). Trimming removed 0 bases from V and 5 bases from J, with 10 bases in between. Germline values: CDR1 MNHNS, CDR2 SASEGT. The CDR3 contains 15 residues.

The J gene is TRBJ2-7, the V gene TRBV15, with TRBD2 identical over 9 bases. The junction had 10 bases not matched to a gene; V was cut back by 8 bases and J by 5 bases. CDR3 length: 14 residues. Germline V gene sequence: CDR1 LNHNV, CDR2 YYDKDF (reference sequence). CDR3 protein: CATSPISGSNEQYF. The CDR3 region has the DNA TGTGCCACCTCTCCGATTAGCGGGAGCAACGAGCAGTACTTC.

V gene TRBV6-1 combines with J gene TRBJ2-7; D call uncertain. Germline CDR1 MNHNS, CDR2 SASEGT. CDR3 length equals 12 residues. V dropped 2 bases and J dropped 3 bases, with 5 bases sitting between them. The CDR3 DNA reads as TGTGCCAGCAGTGAAAGCCGCTACGAGCAGTACTTC. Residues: CASSESRYEQYF.

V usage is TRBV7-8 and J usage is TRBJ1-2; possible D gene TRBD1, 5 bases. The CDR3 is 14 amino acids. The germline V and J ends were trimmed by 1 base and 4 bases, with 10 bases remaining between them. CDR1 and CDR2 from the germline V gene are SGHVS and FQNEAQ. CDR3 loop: CASSLGQKGYGYTF. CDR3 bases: TGTGCCAGCAGCTTAGGACAGAAAGGCTATGGCTACACCTTC. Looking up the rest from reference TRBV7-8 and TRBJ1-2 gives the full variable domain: GAGVSQSPRYKVAKRGQDVALRCDPISGHVSLFWYQQALGQGPEFLTYFQNEAQLDKSGLPSDRFFAERPEGSVSTLKIQRTQQEDSAVYLCASSLGQKGYGYTFGSGTRLTVV.